This TCR beta chain was recorded in a study of T cell repertoires in cytomegalovirus infection (dated by TCRdb to the late 2010s). Background for the entire study: Donor HLA type was relevant to the analysis, as public TCR beta signatures indicated carriage of CMV infection together with the matching HLA type.

The investigation overall reported the following: In the ex vivo response, HLA-C-restricted CMV-specific TCR beta clonotypes were dominant, and in two of eight donors the single most frequent clonotype came from this HLA-C-restricted group. In both this cohort and an independent roughly 360-donor cohort, the cumulative frequency of public TCR beta family members distinguished carriers of CMV infection plus the relevant HLA type.

This clonotype showed up many times. The antigen it binds to is not known. No clone much larger than this one lies a single base away; base qualities are absent. TCRdb shows the sequencer as Illumina HiSeq 1500. TCRdb ran its own pipeline on the public reads, namely fastp trimming at Q25 and MiXCR clone calling, and kept in-frame beta chains. Duplicate CDR3 protein sequences are folded into a single record with the most common DNA and genes. Across this sample there are 150,000 to 200,000 distinct CDR3 sequences, with about a tenth seen only once. The ten largest clones add up to roughly 5.1% of the sample. For CDR1 and CDR2, the germline V gene lists SQVTM and ANQGSEA. V is cut by 5 bases and J by 6 bases, and the space between the germline ends is 13 bases. Taken from cysteine to phenylalanine, the CDR3 has 12 residues. CDR3 DNA only is kept here, 36 bases in frame from base 1.

The sequencing sample was made of PBMCs. The receptor chain draws on TRBV29-1 and TRBJ1-1; the D gene assignment is ambiguous. This receptor was taken from a human donor in good health (CMV status not recorded). Some clones in this sample may be carry-over from other donors' samples. The CDR3 region has the sequence CSVRFLFPEAFF. At the DNA level, the sequence is TGCAGCGTTAGGTTTTTGTTTCCTGAAGCTTTCTTT.